The text below deals with one T cell receptor beta chain. Its specificity is unknown. J gave up 8 bases and V 4 bases, and 10 bases lay outside the gene matches. The CDR3 has 15 residues. Germline values: CDR1 SEHNR, CDR2 FQNEAQ (reference sequence). It was with a sample-barcoded 5' primer and a J-beta primer mix that a second PCR of roughly 7 to 12 cycles was run. TCRdb recomputed calls from the 5' RACE reads with MiXCR, one row per CDR3 protein. The sample has 650,000 to 1,000,000 distinct CDR3 sequences; under 40% are singletons. The sample originates from a study of blood T cells in healthy people across ages. Study observations and caveats: The unsorted PBMCs prevented any conclusive comparison of naive versus antigen-experienced cells. Relative to aged donors, long-lived donors carried more naive CD4+ cells and displayed higher diversity.

Material: blood. This sequence was found in a man younger than 35 in good health. The chain recombines TRBV7-9 with TRBJ2-1; 8 bases fit TRBD1. CDR3 sequence: CASSSPGTGLYEQFF. CDR3 nucleotides: TGTGCCAGCAGCTCCCCAGGGACAGGCCTCTATGAGCAGTTCTTC.